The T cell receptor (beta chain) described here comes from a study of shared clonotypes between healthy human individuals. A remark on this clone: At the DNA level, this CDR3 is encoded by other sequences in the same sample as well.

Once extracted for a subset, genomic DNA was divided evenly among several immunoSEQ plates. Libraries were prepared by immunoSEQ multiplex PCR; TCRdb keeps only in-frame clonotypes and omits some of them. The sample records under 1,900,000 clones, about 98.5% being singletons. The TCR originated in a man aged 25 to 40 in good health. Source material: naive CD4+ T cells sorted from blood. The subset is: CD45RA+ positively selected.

The CDR3: CASSLRENTEAFF. The CDR3 nucleotides are TGCGCCAGCAGCTTGCGGGAGAACACTGAAGCTTTCTTT. The gene calls are TRBV5-1 and TRBJ1-1; D is ambiguous. V lost 1 base to trimming and J lost 1 base, with 5 bases between them. Per germline, CDR1 SGHRS and CDR2 YFSETQ. The CDR3 length is 13 residues.